Sequencing of this T cell receptor beta chain was carried out in a study of T cells in Graves' hyperthyroidism and ophthalmopathy (dated by TCRdb to the late 2010s). Concerning the study at large: Peripheral blood samples were taken at initial diagnosis, before any treatment was given. After blood sampling, hyperthyroidism patients were treated with methimazole at a starting dose of 30 mg daily, and ophthalmopathy patients were treated with high-dose intravenous methylprednisolone. TCR Vbeta CDR3 sequencing of some 140 peripheral blood samples (fewer than 45 ophthalmopathy, around 80 hyperthyroidism and some 17 progressor patients) is reported in the paper. The study also compared thyroid tissue and blood T-cell repertoires from several Graves' hyperthyroidism patients. To identify distinguishing TCR V-J signatures, a discovery cohort of about 100 patients was used, comprising 40 to 45 with Graves' ophthalmopathy and under 60 with stable Graves' hyperthyroidism. Prospective prediction of ophthalmopathy was tested in an independent validation cohort consisting of some 18 hyperthyroidism patients and approximately 16 patients who later progressed to ophthalmopathy. The 75 to 100 discovery patients were randomly divided into training and test sets at a 7:3 ratio.

Graves' hyperthyroidism was defined as stable when no progression to ophthalmopathy occurred over 18 months of follow-up. Hyperthyroidism patients were aged 18 to 65 years and newly diagnosed, with disease duration of less than 2 months. Any patient with an uncontrolled infection, another autoimmune disease, pregnancy or lactation was excluded. Diagnoses were established on the basis of clinical symptoms, serum thyroxine and TRAb, thyroid ultrasound, and orbital computed tomography. PBMCs were separated from under 12 ml of fresh peripheral blood using Ficoll-Paque density gradient centrifugation. Total RNA was extracted with Trizol reagent, and quality was checked on an Agilent 2100 Bioanalyzer. Amplification of TCR beta CDR3 regions was carried out from RNA transcripts. For the first round of RT-PCR on the TCR CDR3, the HTBI primer set was used together with the Qiagen OneStep RT-PCR kit. A second multiplex PCR round built the libraries, followed by size selection and purification. Sequencing of the libraries was done on an Illumina HiSeq2000 using paired-end 100 bp reads. The original pipeline was this. SOAPnuke was used to process the raw data, removing reads that contained adapters or uncalled bases, had a mean Phred below 15, or lacked an exact match to the constant primer or identifier. COPE v1.2.5 was used to merge high-quality paired reads, and clonotypes were defined as unique nucleotide sequences. MiTCR v1.1 was used to align the clonotypes against IMGT TRBV, TRBD and TRBJ reference segments. Only V-J combinations with frequency above 0.0001, covering approximately 99% of repertoires, were analysed. The TCS score was defined as the ratio of F50 (clonal expansion) to E x V (chaos), calculated using BLOSUM62-based TCRdist between CDR3 peptides within each V-J. Welch's t-statistics and random forest reduced around 550 V-J features to 13, which were used in a naive Bayes classifier (R e1071). The similarity between thyroid and blood repertoires was quantified using the Morisita-Horn index. TCRdb reanalyzed the raw reads on its own, using fastp at Q25 for trimming and MiXCR for clone calling, and kept in-frame beta chains. All rows with the same CDR3 protein become a single entry with the most common DNA and genes. For this entry, the V and J calls and clone size follow TCRdb and not the study's own pipeline. In this sample the table shows about 840,000 distinct CDR3 sequences, over 35% of which occur a single time. The ten largest make up approximately 8.7% of the sample.

Cut back by 4 bases and 5 bases, the V and J ends lie 14 bases apart. From the cysteine up to the phenylalanine, the CDR3 has a length of 13 residues. Only CDR3 DNA remains: 39 bases, in frame from the first base. The germline V gene gives CDR1 as SQVTM and CDR2 as ANQGSEA. Summary of the overall study and its limitations: A 13 V-J signature model separated ophthalmopathy from stable hyperthyroidism, with about 90% sensitivity and 81.08% specificity in cross-validation and 80%/75% in testing. In validation, progression to ophthalmopathy was predicted by the model with more than 65% sensitivity and roughly 76% specificity, a median of about 6.8 months before onset. Blood samples also contained most of the expanded thyroid clonotypes (frequency above 0.001), which suggests that blood repertoires may reflect thyroid immune responses. Sample size was not statistically predetermined, and blinding of investigators to group allocation was not performed.

This clonotype occurred many times. Its recognized antigen is unknown. Base qualities are not provided; no much larger clone lies one nucleotide away. The receptor was derived from a man aged 18 to 29 with Graves' hyperthyroidism. The rearranged chain carries TRBV29-1 and TRBJ1-1; the D gene cannot be named for sure. Sequencing was performed on blood. The DNA sequence reads TGCAGCGTTGCGGGAGGCTTGGGAACTGAAGCTTTCTTT. It codes for CSVAGGLGTEAFF.